This T cell receptor (beta chain) was obtained from a study of blood T cell repertoires in COVID-19. Study-level background: Material from acute and convalescent COVID-19 was sourced from the United States, Italy and Spain.

V was cut by 4 bases and J by 4 bases, with 16 bases left in between. CDR1 and CDR2 from the germline V gene are SNHLY and FYNNEI. This CDR3 region has 15 residues. Authors' processing steps: Amplified reference gene primers provided the basis for estimating nucleated cell counts. Sequencing was performed with immunoSEQ multiplex PCR; in TCRdb, only in-frame clones are kept and a portion is missing. The D gene and trimming were derived from the DNA, and the V and J assignments and clone size from that table. The table includes around 110,000 clones, 80% to 90% detected once. The gene calls are TRBV2 and TRBJ1-2; tentatively, D is TRBD1 (5 bases). Sequences were obtained from peripheral blood. The receptor comes from a man aged 35-49 years with acute or convalescent COVID-19. CDR3 sequence (DNA): TGTGCCAGCAGTGCCCGACAGTTCGGTGTCTATGGCTACACCTTC. Translating it yields CASSARQFGVYGYTF.